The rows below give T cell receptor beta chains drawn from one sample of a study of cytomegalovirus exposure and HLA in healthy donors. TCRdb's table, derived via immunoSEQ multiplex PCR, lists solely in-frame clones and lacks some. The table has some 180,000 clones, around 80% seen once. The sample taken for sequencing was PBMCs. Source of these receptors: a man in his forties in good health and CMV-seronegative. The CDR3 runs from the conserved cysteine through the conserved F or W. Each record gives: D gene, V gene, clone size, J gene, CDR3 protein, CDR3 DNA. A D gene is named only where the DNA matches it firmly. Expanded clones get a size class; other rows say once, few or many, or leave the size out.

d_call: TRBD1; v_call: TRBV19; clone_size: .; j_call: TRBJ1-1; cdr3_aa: CASSDRGGTEAFF; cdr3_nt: TGTGCCAGTAGCGACAGGGGGGGGACTGAAGCTTTCTTT
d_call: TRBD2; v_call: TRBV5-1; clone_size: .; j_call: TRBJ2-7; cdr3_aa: CASRSGLAGGQGYEQYF; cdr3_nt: TGCGCCAGCAGGAGTGGGCTAGCGGGAGGGCAAGGCTACGAGCAGTACTTC
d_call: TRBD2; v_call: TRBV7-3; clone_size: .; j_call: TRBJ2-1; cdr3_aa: CASSSTGTNYNEQFF; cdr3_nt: TGTGCCAGCAGTTCGACCGGGACTAACTACAATGAGCAGTTCTTC
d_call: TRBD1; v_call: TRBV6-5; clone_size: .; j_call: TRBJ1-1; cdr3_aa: CASRPGQRNTEAFF; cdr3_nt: TGTGCCAGCAGGCCGGGACAGAGAAACACTGAAGCTTTCTTT
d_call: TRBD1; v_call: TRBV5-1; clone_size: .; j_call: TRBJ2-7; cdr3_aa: CASTRGGQQSSYEQYF; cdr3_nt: TGCGCCAGTACCCGTGGGGGACAGCAGAGCTCCTACGAGCAGTACTTC
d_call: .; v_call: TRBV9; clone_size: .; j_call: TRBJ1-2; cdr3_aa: CASSVDLQAYGYTF; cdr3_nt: TGTGCCAGCAGCGTAGACCTACAGGCGTATGGCTACACCTTC
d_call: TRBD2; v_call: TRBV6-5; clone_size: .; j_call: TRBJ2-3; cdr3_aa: CASSYNSGDTQYF; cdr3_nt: TGTGCCAGCAGTTACAATAGCGGGGATACGCAGTATTTT
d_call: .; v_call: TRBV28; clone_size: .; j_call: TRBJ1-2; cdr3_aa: CASRINSYYGYTF; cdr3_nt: TGTGCCAGCAGGATAAACAGCTACTATGGCTACACCTTC
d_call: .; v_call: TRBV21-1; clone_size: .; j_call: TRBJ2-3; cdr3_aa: CASSKSPRDTQYF; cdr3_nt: TGTGCCAGCAGCAAAAGTCCGCGAGATACGCAGTATTTT
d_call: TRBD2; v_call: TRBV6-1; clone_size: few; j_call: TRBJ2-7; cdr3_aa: CASSDPRGGSYEQYF; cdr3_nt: TGTGCCAGCAGTGACCCACGGGGAGGGTCCTACGAGCAGTACTTC
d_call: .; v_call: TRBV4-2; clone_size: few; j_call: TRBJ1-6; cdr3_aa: CASSQGFGSGDSPLHF; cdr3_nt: TGTGCCAGCAGCCAAGGCTTTGGCTCAGGGGATTCACCCCTCCACTTT
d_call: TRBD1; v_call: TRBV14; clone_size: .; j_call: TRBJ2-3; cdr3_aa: CASSQISDRVLPDTQYF; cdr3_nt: TGTGCCAGCAGCCAGATTTCGGACAGGGTGTTGCCAGATACGCAGTATTTT
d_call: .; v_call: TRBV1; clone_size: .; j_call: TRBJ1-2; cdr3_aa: CTSISGNDGYTF; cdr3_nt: TGCACCAGCATCTCAGGGAATGATGGCTACACCTTC
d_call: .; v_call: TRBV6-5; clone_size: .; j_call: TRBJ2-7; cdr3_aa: CASSLSPSLYEQYF; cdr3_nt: TGTGCCAGCAGTTTGTCCCCGAGTCTTTACGAGCAGTACTTC
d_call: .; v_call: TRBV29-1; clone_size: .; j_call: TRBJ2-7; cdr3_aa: CSVEQGHLRPYEQYF; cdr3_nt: TGCAGCGTTGAGCAGGGACACCTTCGTCCATACGAGCAGTACTTC
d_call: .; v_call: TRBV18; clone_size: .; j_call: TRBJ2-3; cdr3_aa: CASSNRDTDTQYF; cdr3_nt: TGTGCCAGCTCTAACCGGGACACAGATACGCAGTATTTT
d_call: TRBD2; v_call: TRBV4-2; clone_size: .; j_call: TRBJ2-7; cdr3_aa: CASSQEVASGTYEQYF; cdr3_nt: TGTGCCAGCAGCCAAGAAGTAGCAAGCGGGACCTACGAGCAGTACTTC
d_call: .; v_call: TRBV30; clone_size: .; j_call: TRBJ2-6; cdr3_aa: CAWSPRRGLFSGANVLTF; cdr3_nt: TGTGCCTGGAGTCCTCGGAGGGGTCTTTTCTCTGGGGCCAACGTCCTGACTTTC
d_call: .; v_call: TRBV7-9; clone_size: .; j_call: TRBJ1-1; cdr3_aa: CASSFGDFEAFF; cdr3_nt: TGTGCCAGCAGCTTTGGGGACTTCGAAGCTTTCTTT
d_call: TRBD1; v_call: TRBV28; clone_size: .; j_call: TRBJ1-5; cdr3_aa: CASSLWATGGNQPQHF; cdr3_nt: TGTGCCAGCAGTTTATGGGCTACAGGGGGCAATCAGCCCCAGCATTTT
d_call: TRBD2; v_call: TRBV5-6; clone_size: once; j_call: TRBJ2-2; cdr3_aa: CASSSGLGDGELFF; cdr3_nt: TGTGCCAGCAGCTCCGGACTAGGAGACGGGGAGCTGTTTTTT
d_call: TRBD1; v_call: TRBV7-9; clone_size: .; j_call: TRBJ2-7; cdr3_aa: CASSLNRGWKSYEQYF; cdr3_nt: TGTGCCAGCAGCTTAAACAGGGGTTGGAAGTCCTACGAGCAGTACTTC
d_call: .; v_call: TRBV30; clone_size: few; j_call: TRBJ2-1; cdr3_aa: CAGGSKSYNEQFF; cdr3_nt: TGTGCCGGAGGGAGCAAGTCCTACAATGAGCAGTTCTTC
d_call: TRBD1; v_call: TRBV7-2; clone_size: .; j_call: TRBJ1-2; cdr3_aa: CASSLVRTGGNGYTF; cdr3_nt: TGTGCCAGCAGCTTAGTAAGGACAGGGGGAAATGGCTACACCTTC
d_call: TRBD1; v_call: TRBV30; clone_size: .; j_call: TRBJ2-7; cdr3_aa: CAWSTRQGVTYEQYF; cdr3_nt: TGTGCCTGGAGTACCCGACAGGGGGTCACCTACGAGCAGTACTTC
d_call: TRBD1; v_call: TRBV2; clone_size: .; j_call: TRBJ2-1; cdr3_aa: CASRTGTGINEQFF; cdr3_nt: TGTGCCAGCCGCACCGGGACAGGGATCAATGAGCAGTTCTTC
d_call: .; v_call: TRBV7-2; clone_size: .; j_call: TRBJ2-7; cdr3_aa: CASSLGGMAYEQYF; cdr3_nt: TGTGCCAGCAGCTTGGGGGGAATGGCCTACGAGCAGTACTTC
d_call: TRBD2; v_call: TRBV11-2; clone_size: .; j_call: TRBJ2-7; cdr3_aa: CASSIRSSGRSGEQYF; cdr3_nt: TGTGCCAGCAGCATCCGATCAAGCGGGAGGAGCGGCGAGCAGTACTTC
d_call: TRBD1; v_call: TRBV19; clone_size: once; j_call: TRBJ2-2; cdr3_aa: CASSKDRGPTGELFF; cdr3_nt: TGTGCCAGTAGTAAAGACAGGGGCCCTACCGGGGAGCTGTTTTTT
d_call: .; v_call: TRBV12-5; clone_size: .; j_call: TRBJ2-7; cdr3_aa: CASGFGSSYEQYF; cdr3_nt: TGTGCTAGTGGTTTCGGTAGCTCCTACGAGCAGTACTTC
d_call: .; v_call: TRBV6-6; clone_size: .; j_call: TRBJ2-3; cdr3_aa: CASSRLGAQMNTQYF; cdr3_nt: TGTGCCAGCAGTCGACTAGGAGCACAGATGAATACGCAGTATTTT
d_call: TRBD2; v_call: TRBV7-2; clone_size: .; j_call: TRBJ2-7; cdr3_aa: CASSFEDLAGDHSYEQYF; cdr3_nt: TGTGCCAGCAGCTTTGAAGACCTAGCGGGGGACCACTCCTACGAGCAGTACTTC
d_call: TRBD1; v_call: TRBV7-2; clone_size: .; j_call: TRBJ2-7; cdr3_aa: CASSLSGTGSYEQYF; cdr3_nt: TGTGCCAGCAGCTTAAGCGGGACAGGGTCCTACGAGCAGTACTTC
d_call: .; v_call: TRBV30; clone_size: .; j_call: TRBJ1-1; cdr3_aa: CAWSTIGGGTMNTEAFF; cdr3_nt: TGTGCCTGGAGCACAATCGGGGGAGGGACGATGAACACTGAAGCTTTCTTT
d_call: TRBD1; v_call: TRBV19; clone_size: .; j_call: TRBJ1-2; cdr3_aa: CASSPGQGVVGYTF; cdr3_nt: TGTGCCAGTAGTCCAGGACAGGGGGTAGTTGGCTACACCTTC
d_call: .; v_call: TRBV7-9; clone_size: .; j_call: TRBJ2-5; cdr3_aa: CASNPEETQYF; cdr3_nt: TGTGCCAGCAATCCAGAAGAGACCCAGTACTTC
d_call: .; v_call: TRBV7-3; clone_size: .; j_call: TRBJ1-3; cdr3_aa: CASSLTGSSGNTIYF; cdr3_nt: TGTGCCAGCAGCTTAACCGGGAGCTCTGGAAACACCATATATTTT
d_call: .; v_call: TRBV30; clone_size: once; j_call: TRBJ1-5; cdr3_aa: CAWSVVGNRQPQHF; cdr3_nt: TGTGCCTGGAGTGTAGTCGGGAATAGACAGCCCCAGCATTTT
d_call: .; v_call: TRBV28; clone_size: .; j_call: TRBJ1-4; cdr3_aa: CASSLGLEKLFF; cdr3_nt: TGTGCCAGCAGTCTAGGACTGGAAAAACTGTTTTTT
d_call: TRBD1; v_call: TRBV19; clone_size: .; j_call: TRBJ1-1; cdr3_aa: CASTRGRQGNTEAFF; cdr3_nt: TGTGCCAGCACACGAGGGAGACAGGGGAACACTGAAGCTTTCTTT
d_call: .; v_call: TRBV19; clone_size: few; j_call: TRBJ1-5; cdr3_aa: CASTGVTSNQPQHF; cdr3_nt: TGTGCCAGTACAGGGGTAACTAGCAATCAGCCCCAGCATTTT
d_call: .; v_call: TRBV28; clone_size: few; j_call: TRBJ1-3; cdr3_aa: CASVSSGNTIYF; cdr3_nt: TGTGCCAGCGTATCCTCTGGAAACACCATATATTTT
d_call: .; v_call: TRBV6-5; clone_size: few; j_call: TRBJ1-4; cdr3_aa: CASSSAKASRNEKLFF; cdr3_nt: TGTGCCAGCAGTTCCGCGAAGGCCTCGCGGAATGAAAAACTGTTTTTT
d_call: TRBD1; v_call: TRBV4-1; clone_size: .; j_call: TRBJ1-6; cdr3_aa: CASSQEGTGSFNSPLHF; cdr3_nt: TGCGCCAGCAGCCAAGAGGGGACAGGGAGCTTTAATTCACCCCTCCACTTT
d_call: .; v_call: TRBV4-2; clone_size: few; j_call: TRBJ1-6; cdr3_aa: CASSQVKSGSSYSPLHF; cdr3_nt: TGTGCCAGCAGCCAGGTGAAATCCGGGTCCTCTTATTCACCCCTCCACTTT
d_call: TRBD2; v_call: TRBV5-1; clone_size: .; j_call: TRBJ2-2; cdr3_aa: CASSSGLATFTGELFF; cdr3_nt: TGCGCCAGCAGCTCGGGACTAGCGACCTTCACCGGGGAGCTGTTTTTT
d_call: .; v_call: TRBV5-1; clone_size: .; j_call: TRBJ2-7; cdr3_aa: CASSLEAVSYEQYF; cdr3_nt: TGCGCCAGCAGCTTGGAGGCGGTCTCCTACGAGCAGTACTTC
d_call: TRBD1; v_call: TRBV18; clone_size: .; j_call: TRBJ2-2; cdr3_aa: CASQTGAATGELFF; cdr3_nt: TGTGCCAGCCAAACAGGGGCGGCGACCGGGGAGCTGTTTTTT
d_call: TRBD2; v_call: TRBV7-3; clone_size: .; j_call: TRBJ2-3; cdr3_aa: CASSLAGVATDTQYF; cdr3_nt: TGTGCCAGCAGCTTAGCGGGAGTAGCCACAGATACGCAGTATTTT
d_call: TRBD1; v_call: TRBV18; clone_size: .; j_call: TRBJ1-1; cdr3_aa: CASSPPFQGAPRAFF; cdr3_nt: TGTGCCAGCTCACCACCGTTCCAGGGGGCGCCGAGGGCTTTCTTT
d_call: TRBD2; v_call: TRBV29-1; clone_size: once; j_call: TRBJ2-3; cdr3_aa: CSVLVRGGLDTQYF; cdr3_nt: TGCAGCGTTCTTGTCCGCGGGGGGTTAGATACGCAGTATTTT
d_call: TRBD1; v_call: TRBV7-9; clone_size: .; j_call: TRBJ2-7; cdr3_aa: CASSSSRQGGSYEQYF; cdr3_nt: TGTGCCAGCAGCTCAAGCCGACAGGGTGGGTCCTACGAGCAGTACTTC
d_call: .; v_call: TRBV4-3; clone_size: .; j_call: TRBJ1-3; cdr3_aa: CASSQDQGTGNTIYF; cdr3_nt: TGCGCCAGCAGCCAAGATCAGGGGACGGGAAACACCATATATTTT
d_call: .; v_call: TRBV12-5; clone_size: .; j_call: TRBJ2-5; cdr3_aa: CASGPGLNPYQETQYF; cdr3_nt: TGTGCTAGTGGTCCAGGACTAAACCCCTACCAAGAGACCCAGTACTTC
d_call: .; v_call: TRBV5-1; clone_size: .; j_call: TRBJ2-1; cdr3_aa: CASSLAGGNEQFF; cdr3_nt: TGCGCCAGCAGCTTGGCCGGAGGAAATGAGCAGTTCTTC
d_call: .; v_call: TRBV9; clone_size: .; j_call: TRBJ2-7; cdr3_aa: CASSVGSVSYEQYF; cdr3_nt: TGTGCCAGCAGCGTAGGATCAGTCTCCTACGAGCAGTACTTC